This TCR beta chain was retrieved from a study of T cell responses to AZD1222 COVID-19 vaccine (dated by TCRdb to about 2021). General notes on the study: Because spike-specific TCR depth and breadth did not differ between the two schedules, AZD1222 recipients who got a second dose at roughly 4 weeks were pooled with those who got a second dose at roughly 12 weeks. Trial participants were enrolled into age subgroups of 18-55, 56-69 and 70-plus years, which contained around 150, 28 and 57 TCR-sequenced participants, respectively. TCR sequencing covered roughly 230 trial participants: 200 to 210 given two doses of AZD1222 and 26 given two doses of MenACWY control vaccine.

For this clone: Its antigen remains unidentified. Qualities for individual bases were not recorded, and no much larger clone is one base off.

The CDR3 goes from the cysteine to the phenylalanine over 14 residues. This entry keeps only the CDR3 DNA: 42 bases, framed from base 1. Looking up the germline V gene yields CDR1 SGDLS and CDR2 YYNGEE. The germline V and J ends show losses of 2 bases and 9 bases respectively, and no gene match explains 6 bases of the junction. Per the publication, the time point label means: baseline before first vaccination. Vaccinee samples came from UK trials COV001 and COV002, including a single-blind randomized controlled phase 2/3 trial of AZD1222 (ChAdOx1 nCoV-19) in healthy adults. For TCRbeta chain sequencing, PBMC samples from trial participants were taken at day 0 and at day 28 after the second dose. Points the paper makes about the study in general: The 56-69-year group was small, and its depth increase did not reach significance, likely because of low power. After two AZD1222 doses, both the breadth and the depth of spike-specific TCRs were significantly higher than at day 0 and than in MenACWY recipients. Most participants were white British and females outnumbered males, and the authors suggested that clonal diversity may have been underestimated. The whole spike protein was spanned by vaccine-associated CD4 TCRs, and dominant responses were seen in regions 160-218 and 743-854. Epitopes outside the regions mutated in the B.1.351 and B.1.1.7 variants were reportedly recognized by nearly half of the unique spike-specific TCRs. Because no day 14 peak-response samples were available, repertoires were characterized only after the peak T cell response. Only five or six AZD1222 recipients were SARS-CoV-2 seropositive at baseline, limiting conclusions about previously exposed vaccinees.

The CDR3 regions of human TCRbeta chains were subjected to immunosequencing. The study's own analysis went as follows. TCRs in the repertoires were matched against a reference library of SARS-CoV-2-specific TCRs that had been generated with the MIRA antigen-specificity platform. Breadth was defined as the fraction of unique TCRs that were SARS-CoV-2-associated, and depth was defined as the fraction of total T cells that were SARS-CoV-2-associated. Each spike-specific TCR was assigned to its reactive spike region and to a CD4 or CD8 class using the MIRA data. Log10-transformed breadth and depth values were compared by one-way ANOVA with Sidak's multiple comparisons tests. The table comes from immuneACCESS by way of TCRdb, which keeps in-frame sequences with V and J called. Part of the clones is missing from these tables; in studies checked, under half for an unresolved V gene and the rest for unknown reasons. For V, J and clone size, that table is used; D and trimming come from the DNA. For this sample the table gives some 110,000 clones, of which almost 95% were detected only once. 1.7% of the sample is in the top ten clones.

Recombination connected TRBV9 to TRBJ1-5; a stretch of 9 junction bases matches TRBD1. The TCR originated in an adult in good health. The sample in question was peripheral blood, obtained on day 0 of AZD1222 vaccination. CDR3 protein: CASSVGQGKWPQHF. The nucleotides read TGTGCCAGCAGCGTGGGACAGGGTAAGTGGCCCCAGCATTTT.